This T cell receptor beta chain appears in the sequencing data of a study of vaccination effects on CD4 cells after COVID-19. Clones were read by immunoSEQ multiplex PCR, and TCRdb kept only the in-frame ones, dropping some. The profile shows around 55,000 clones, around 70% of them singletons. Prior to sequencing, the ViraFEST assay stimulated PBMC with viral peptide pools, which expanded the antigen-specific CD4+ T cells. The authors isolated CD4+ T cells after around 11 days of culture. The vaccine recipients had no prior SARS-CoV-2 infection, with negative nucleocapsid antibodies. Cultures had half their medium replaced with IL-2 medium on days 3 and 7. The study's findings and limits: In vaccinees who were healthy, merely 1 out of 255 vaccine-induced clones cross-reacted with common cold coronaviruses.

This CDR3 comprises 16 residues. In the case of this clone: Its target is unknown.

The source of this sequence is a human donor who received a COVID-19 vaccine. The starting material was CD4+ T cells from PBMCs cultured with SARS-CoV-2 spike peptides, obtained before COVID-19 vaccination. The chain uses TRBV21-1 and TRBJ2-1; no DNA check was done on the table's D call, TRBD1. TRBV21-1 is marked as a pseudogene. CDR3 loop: CASRPTGQGNDNEQFF. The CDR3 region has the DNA TGTGCCAGCAGGCCCACGGGACAGGGGAATGACAATGAGCAGTTCTTC.